This entry describes one TCR beta chain. Its antigen remains unidentified. Indicated treatment: around 19 received Ad26.COV2.S at low or high dose, single or two shots; roughly 5 received placebo; per-sample allocation not given. It was on day 63 after the first vaccine or placebo injection that samples were taken. Donation came from an adult in Boston who was aged 18-55 years. Vaccine was an Ad26 vector expressing Wuhan-strain SARS-CoV-2 spike. This sample was included in a study of Ad26.COV2.S vaccination and SARS-CoV-2 variants. For the study at large: Administration of Ad26.COV2.S was intramuscular, either once or twice 56 days apart.

This CDR3 contains 15 residues. V lost 0 bases and J lost 12, with 20 bases in between. Germline lookup yields CDR1 LGHNA and CDR2 YNFKEQ. Repertoires were generated with immunoSEQ multiplex PCR, while TCRdb's copy carries only in-frame clones and drops some. The sample comprises some 500,000 clones, 89% of which are singletons, and 2.5% rests with the top ten. Study conclusions and caveats: Participants in the vaccine arm had higher spike-specific TCR breadth; placebo recipients had lower.

The sequencing used peripheral blood, collected in a trial of Ad26.COV2.S vaccine versus placebo. The chain couples TRBV4-2 to TRBJ1-1; D call uncertain. The clonotype comes from a person aged 18-65 years who received the Ad26.COV2.S COVID-19 vaccine or a placebo. CDR3 nucleotide sequence: TGTGCCAGCAGCCAAGAAAGAGGGTGGAGTCAGAGATCTTTCTTT. This codes for CASSQERGWSQRSFF.